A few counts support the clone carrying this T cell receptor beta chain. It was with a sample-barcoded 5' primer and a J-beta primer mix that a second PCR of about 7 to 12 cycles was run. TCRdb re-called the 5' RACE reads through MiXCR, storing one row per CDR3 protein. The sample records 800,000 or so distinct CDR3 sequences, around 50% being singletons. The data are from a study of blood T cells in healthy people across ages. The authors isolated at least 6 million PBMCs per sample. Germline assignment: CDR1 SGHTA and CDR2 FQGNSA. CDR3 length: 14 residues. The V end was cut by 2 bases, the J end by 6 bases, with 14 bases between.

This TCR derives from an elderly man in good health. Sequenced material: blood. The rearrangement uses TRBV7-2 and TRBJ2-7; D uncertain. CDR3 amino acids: CASSLSPSSGEQYF. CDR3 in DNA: TGTGCCAGCAGCTTATCCCCTAGTTCGGGCGAGCAGTACTTC.